This T cell receptor (beta chain) stems from a study of breast tumors, draining lymph nodes, adjacent tissues. In TCRdb, the multiplex PCR reads were re-called with MiXCR into one record per CDR3 protein. Here the sample spans about 180,000 distinct CDR3 sequences, 25% to 40% being singletons. Study results and limitations: Compared with basal-like, luminal-like tumors shared significantly more repertoire with nontumor tissue. The data were judged consistent with most tumor T cells coming from lymph node and expanding in tumor.

This clonotype has ten or more counts. What it recognizes is unknown. Samples came from axillary lymph nodes draining the breast cancer. The receptor was derived from a female donor with breast cancer. Some clones in this sample may be carry-over from other donors' samples. Sample: axillary lymph node tissue.

For the CDR3, the DNA is TGTGCCAGCAGTTACACAGGGAATCAGCCCCAGCATTTT. Translation gives CASSYTGNQPQHF. The chain has TRBV6-5 and TRBJ1-5; possibly TRBD1 for D (6 bases). CDR1 MNHEY and CDR2 SVGAGI come from the germline V gene. V was pared by 2 bases and J by 4 bases, with 6 bases between. The CDR3 is 13 amino acids.